This TCR beta chain was identified in a study of T cells in Graves' hyperthyroidism and ophthalmopathy. The CDR3 regions of TCR beta were amplified from RNA transcripts. Researchers ran a first-round RT-PCR on the TCR CDR3 using the HTBI primer set. One entry per CDR3 protein, called by TCRdb with MiXCR from the multiplex PCR reads. The sample includes roughly 660,000 distinct CDR3 sequences, roughly a sixth of them seen just once. Points from the study as a whole: From stable hyperthyroidism, ophthalmopathy was set apart by a 13 V-J model.

This clonotype came up a few times. Its antigen is not known. The CDR3 runs to 17 residues. CDR1 is SNHLY, CDR2 FYNNEI, per germline. Trimming removed 5 bases at V and 0 bases at J, with 17 bases between. The definition of stable Graves' hyperthyroidism was no ophthalmopathy progression within 18 months. The sequence was obtained from a man aged 50 to 60 with Graves' hyperthyroidism. The chain couples TRBV2 to TRBJ2-4; no definite D call. Specimen: blood. The CDR3 here is CASSNRVPSRAKNIQYF. The CDR3 nucleotides are TGTGCCAGCAGTAACCGGGTCCCCTCACGAGCCAAAAACATTCAGTACTTC. The entire variable domain, with the rest obtained from reference TRBV2 and TRBJ2-4, is as follows: EPEVTQTPSHQVTQMGQEVILRCVPISNHLYFYWYRQILGQKVEFLVSFYNNEISEKSEIFDDQFSVERPDGSNFTLKIRSTKLEDSAMYFCASSNRVPSRAKNIQYFGAGTRLSVL.